This T cell receptor (beta chain) was captured by sequencing in a study of CD8 T cells in ankylosing spondylitis. General observations from the study: Earlier work had already found some motif variants in reactive arthritis synovial fluid and blood. Reported data indicate significant enrichment of disease-linked clones within matched ankylosing spondylitis synovial fluid. A TCR beta motif made of fewer than ten highly homologous variants seemed typical of ankylosing spondylitis blood.

This clonotype showed up many times. The target antigen is unknown. V was shortened by 0 bases and J by 0 bases, with 9 bases between the two germline ends. The germline gives CDR1 SGHRS, CDR2 YFSETQ. This CDR3 has 16 residues. It was by quantitative 5'-RACE with molecular barcodes that TCR beta libraries were made. MiXCR was run by TCRdb on the 5' RACE reads, yielding one entry per CDR3 protein. The sample gives 450,000 to 550,000 distinct CDR3 sequences, approximately 5% of which show up once; around 3.4% is in the top ten. This sequence originates from a male donor with ankylosing spondylitis. The source material was blood, either unsorted or a sorted T cell fraction (not recorded which). The J gene is TRBJ1-4, the V gene TRBV5-1; D may be TRBD1 (5 bases). The CDR3 coding sequence is TGCGCCAGCAGCTTGGGGCCACAGGCAACTAATGAAAAACTGTTTTTT. It is translated as CASSLGPQATNEKLFF. The whole variable domain, filled in from reference TRBV5-1 and TRBJ1-4, reads KAGVTQTPRYLIKTRGQQVTLSCSPISGHRSVSWYQQTPGQGLQFLFEYFSETQRNKGNFPGRFSGRQFSNSRSEMNVSTLELGDSALYLCASSLGPQATNEKLFFGSGTQLSVL.